The 29 T cell receptor beta chains reported below all come from one sample, sequenced in a study of cytomegalovirus exposure and HLA in healthy donors. PCR employed 60 Vbeta and 13 Jbeta primers. Profiled with immunoSEQ multiplex PCR; TCRdb holds only in-frame clones, not every one. Of 140,000 or so clones listed, about three fifths are singletons. The sequencing sample was made of PBMCs. The receptors originated from a male donor in good health and CMV-seronegative.

V gene TRBV21-1 combines with J gene TRBJ2-1; whether TRBD2, the table's D call, matches the DNA was not checked. TRBV21-1 is labeled a pseudogene. There are 17 residues in the CDR3. For the CDR3, the DNA is TGTGCCAGCAGCAAAGTATGCCCTAGCGGGGGGAATAATGAGCAGTTCTTC. As protein: CASSKVCPSGGNNEQFF.

V gene TRBV25-1 combines with J gene TRBJ2-7; D unclear. This CDR3 spans 15 amino acids. Between the trimmed V and J ends, which lost 6 bases and 0 bases, there was a span of 15 bases. Germline values: CDR1 MGHDK, CDR2 SYGVNS. This CDR3 is CASRPSSHSSYEQYF. In DNA form, the CDR3 reads TGTGCCAGCAGGCCCTCTTCACACAGCTCCTACGAGCAGTACTTC.

CDR3: CSHRQGPPCEKLFF. CDR3 DNA: TGCAGCCACCGACAGGGGCCCCCTTGTGAAAAACTGTTTTTT. This chain connects TRBV29-1 to TRBJ1-4; 8 bases align to TRBD1. J gave up 7 bases and V 8 bases, and 12 bases lay outside the gene matches. Germline V CDR1 and CDR2: SQVTM, ANQGSEA. CDR3 length: 14 residues.

The V gene is TRBV9, the J gene TRBJ2-3; perhaps TRBD1 as D (5 bases). The ends were cut back, 0 bases at V and 2 bases at J, with 7 bases in the middle. Germline lookup yields CDR1 SGDLS and CDR2 YYNGEE. The CDR3 runs to 14 residues. CDR3 region: CASSVGTTTDTQYF. As DNA, the CDR3 is TGTGCCAGCAGCGTAGGGACAACCACAGATACGCAGTATTTT.

This clone was found a few times. The V and J genes are TRBV5-4 and TRBJ1-6; D is possibly TRBD1 (6 bases). Germline CDR1 reads SGHNT; CDR2 reads YYREEE (reference sequence). Trimming took off 6 bases at V and 10 bases at J, with 20 bases between the two ends. The CDR3 has 15 residues. The CDR3 DNA is TGTGCCAGCACCCAGGGGAGTCCCAGCGTCTCACCCCTCCACTTT. Amino acid sequence: CASTQGSPSVSPLHF.

The chain carries TRBV15 and TRBJ1-3; D is uncertain. V gave up 0 bases and J gave up 0 bases, with 12 bases separating them. Germline V CDR1 and CDR2: LNHNV, YYDKDF (reference sequence). This CDR3 spans 17 amino acids. CDR3 in amino acids: CATSRERLEGSGNTIYF. As DNA, the CDR3 is TGTGCCACCAGCAGAGAGCGTTTGGAGGGCTCTGGAAACACCATATATTTT.

The chain employs TRBV28 and TRBJ2-2, with D perhaps TRBD1 (5 bases). Per the germline V gene, CDR1 is MDHEN and CDR2 is SYDVKM. This CDR3 is 15 amino acids long. The V end lost 3 bases, the J end lost 7 bases, and 15 bases lay between the germline ends. CDR3 coding DNA: TGTGCCAGCAGTTTGGGGCCTTCGTATAACGGGGAGCTGTTTTTT. Its translation: CASSLGPSYNGELFF.

This sequence joins TRBV7-9 and TRBJ1-1; D gene ambiguous. In germline, CDR1 is SEHNR, CDR2 FQNEAQ (reference sequence). V lost 6 bases and J lost 6, with 8 bases in between. The length of the CDR3 is 11 residues. Here the CDR3 DNA reads TGTGCCAGCAGTTCTGGCTCTGAAGCTTTCTTT. Its protein is CASSSGSEAFF.

The gene calls are TRBV7-2 and TRBJ1-2; possible D gene TRBD1, 5 bases. The CDR3 extends over 15 amino acids. Germline-derived CDR1 and CDR2 are SGHTA and FQGNSA. Trimming pared 5 bases from V and 3 bases from J, leaving 16 bases between. This CDR3 is CASSATVRGDYGYTF. The CDR3 bases are TGTGCCAGCAGCGCTACGGTGCGGGGGGACTATGGCTACACCTTC.

This clone was observed once. The chain uses TRBV7-8 and TRBJ2-7; the D gene is possibly TRBD2 (5 bases). Trimming shortened V by 7 bases and J by 2 bases, and 15 bases separated the two germline ends. Germline V gene data show CDR1 as SGHVS and CDR2 as FQNEAQ. The CDR3 covers 14 residues. The CDR3 nucleotides read TGTGCCAGCAAATCGGGGTCTGAGGCCTACGAGCAGTACTTC. Amino acids: CASKSGSEAYEQYF.

This chain connects TRBV5-1 to TRBJ2-7; D perhaps matches TRBD1 (5 bases). Germline CDR1 is SGHRS and CDR2 is YFSETQ. There are 12 residues in the CDR3. With 6 bases removed from V and 11 bases from J, the gap between germline ends came to 18 bases. This CDR3 reads CASTLPPGKEYF. CDR3 nucleotides: TGCGCCAGCACCCTACCCCCAGGGAAGGAGTACTTC.

This clone occurred a few times. The CDR3 protein is CASSQTGSTGELFF. CDR3 sequence (DNA): TGTGCCAGCAGCCAGACAGGGTCCACCGGGGAGCTGTTTTTT. This chain uses TRBV7-3 with TRBJ2-2, with 7 bases lining up with TRBD1. The CDR3 contains 14 residues. J was trimmed by 4 bases and V by 5 bases; bases with no gene match: 4. Germline V gives CDR1 SGHTA, CDR2 FQGTGA. Full variable domain (missing parts from reference TRBV7-3 and TRBJ2-2): GAGVSQTPSNKVTEKGKYVELRCDPISGHTALYWYRQSLGQGPEFLIYFQGTGAADDSGLPNDRFFAVRPEGSVSTLKIQRTERGDSAVYLCASSQTGSTGELFFGEGSRLTVL.

The sample holds a few counts of this clone. The chain has TRBV6-5 and TRBJ1-2; 7 bases align to TRBD1. Germline values: CDR1 MNHEY, CDR2 SVGAGI. The V gene end was trimmed by 2 bases and the J gene end by 6 bases; junction bases not matched to a gene: 9. The CDR3 extends over 15 amino acids. CDR3: CASSYLSQGEDGYTF. The DNA of the CDR3 is TGTGCCAGCAGTTACCTAAGTCAGGGGGAGGATGGCTACACCTTC.

The rearrangement uses TRBV11-2 and TRBJ2-7; TRBD2 aligns across 15 bases. CDR3 size: 18 residues. V was pared by 1 base and J by 0 bases, with 4 bases of the junction left unmatched. Per germline, CDR1 SGHAT and CDR2 FQNNGV. CDR3 sequence (DNA): TGTGCCAGCAGCTTAGGGACTAGCGGGGGGGAGATCTCCTACGAGCAGTACTTC. Its protein product is CASSLGTSGGEISYEQYF.

This sequence joins TRBV11-2 and TRBJ2-7; 7 bases are a match to TRBD2. In germline, CDR1 is SGHAT, CDR2 FQNNGV. This CDR3 contains 15 residues. The J segment lost 2 bases and the V segment lost 2 bases, leaving 6 bases of the junction unmatched. The CDR3 loop reads CASSLRAGVAYEQYF. The CDR3 DNA reads TGTGCCAGCAGCTTACGGGCGGGGGTCGCCTACGAGCAGTACTTC.

The CDR3 protein is CASSSPDRGIRSPLHF. CDR3 DNA: TGTGCCAGTAGTTCTCCGGACAGGGGGATACGTTCACCCCTCCACTTT. This chain joins TRBV19 and TRBJ1-6, with 10 bases identical to TRBD1. The germline gives CDR1 LNHDA, CDR2 SQIVND (reference sequence). CDR3 length equals 16 residues. Trimming cost V 5 bases and J 9 bases; bases outside gene matches: 10.

The chain has TRBV30 and TRBJ1-3; D is unclear. Trimming left V 4 bases short and J 0 bases short, with 10 bases between. The length of the CDR3 is 14 residues. Germline loops: CDR1 GTSNPN, CDR2 SVGIG (reference sequence). CDR3 nucleotides: TGTGCCTGGACCGGGGTAATCTCTGGAAACACCATATATTTT. It specifies CAWTGVISGNTIYF.

For this clone: A junction end diverges from the germline sequence, so it may reflect a read error. This chain links TRBV7-9 with TRBJ2-1; maybe TRBD1 (5 bases). The CDR3 covers 13 residues. CDR1 SEHNR and CDR2 FQNEAQ come from the germline V gene (reference sequence). The CDR3 DNA reads TGTGCCAGCAGCCCCGAAGGGGCCCGGCCCGCCCTCTTC. Its translation is CASSPEGARPALF.

This clone was counted between two and nine times. The chain links TRBV7-3 to TRBJ2-5; D may be TRBD2 (5 bases). The germline V gene encodes CDR1 SGHTA and CDR2 FQGTGA. V was clipped by 3 bases and J by 7 bases, with 9 bases between them. The CDR3 contains 12 residues. Here the CDR3 reads CASSLDSGTQYF. The CDR3 coding sequence is TGTGCCAGCAGCTTGGACTCCGGGACCCAGTACTTC. The complete variable domain, with remaining parts taken from reference TRBV7-3 and TRBJ2-5, reads GAGVSQTPSNKVTEKGKYVELRCDPISGHTALYWYRQSLGQGPEFLIYFQGTGAADDSGLPNDRFFAVRPEGSVSTLKIQRTERGDSAVYLCASSLDSGTQYFGPGTRLLVL.

V and J are TRBV20-1 and TRBJ2-1; D may be TRBD2 (5 bases). Germline V gives CDR1 DFQATT, CDR2 SNEGSKA (reference sequence). CDR3 length: 11 residues. Trimming took 3 bases from V and 6 from J, leaving 6 bases between them. The CDR3 region has the DNA TGCAGTGCTAGCCGGGGCAATGAGCAGTTCTTC. Translation: CSASRGNEQFF.

This clone has more than one count but fewer than ten. V is TRBV2 and J is TRBJ2-7; 10 nucleotides agree with TRBD1. Germline CDR1 SNHLY, CDR2 FYNNEI. The junction had 3 bases not matched to a gene; V was cut back by 1 base and J by 3 bases. The CDR3 covers 15 residues. CDR3 DNA: TGTGCCAGCAGTGAAGGACAGGGGGCTGACTACGAGCAGTACTTC. Translating gives CASSEGQGADYEQYF.

This clone was counted between two and nine times. V gene TRBV15 combines with J gene TRBJ2-7, with TRBD1 identical over 7 bases. Per germline, CDR1 LNHNV and CDR2 YYDKDF (reference sequence). Trimming removed 0 bases from V and 3 bases from J; junction bases left unmatched: 8. The CDR3 is 16 residues long. The CDR3 region has the DNA TGTGCCACCAGCAGAGACCATTGGGACAGCCGCTACGAGCAGTACTTC. Its translation: CATSRDHWDSRYEQYF.

The V gene is TRBV4-3, the J gene TRBJ1-2; 9 bases map to TRBD1. The CDR3 consists of 14 residues. The V gene's germline CDR1 is LGHNA and CDR2 YSLEER. V dropped 3 bases and J dropped 5; count of bases not matched to a gene: 4. CDR3 nucleotide sequence: TGCGCCAGCAGCCAGACAGGGGGTGGATATGGCTACACCTTC. Translating gives CASSQTGGGYGYTF.

The chain is built from TRBV5-1 and TRBJ2-2, with no clear D. The V and J ends lost 0 bases and 1 base respectively, with 4 bases between them. Germline V gene sequence: CDR1 SGHRS, CDR2 YFSETQ. The CDR3 contains 14 residues. The CDR3 nucleotides read TGCGCCAGCAGCTTGGCCCAGAACACCGGGGAGCTGTTTTTT. This encodes CASSLAQNTGELFF.

The rearrangement uses TRBV28 and TRBJ1-2; D not certain. The germline V and J ends were trimmed by 2 bases and 3 bases, with 4 bases remaining between them. CDR1 and CDR2 from the germline V gene are MDHEN and SYDVKM. CDR3 length: 12 residues. The CDR3 sequence is CASSLPDYGYTF. CDR3 bases: TGTGCCAGCAGTTTACCCGACTATGGCTACACCTTC.

The chain carries TRBV2 and TRBJ2-7; TRBD2 agrees at 9 bases. The CDR3 has 14 amino acids. From germline, CDR1 is SNHLY and CDR2 FYNNEI. The V gene end was trimmed by 7 bases and the J gene end by 0 bases; junction bases not matched to a gene: 4. The chain's CDR3 is CASISGGTSYEQYF. The CDR3 DNA sequence: TGTGCCAGCATAAGCGGGGGGACCTCCTACGAGCAGTACTTC.

V is TRBV19 and J is TRBJ2-1; D perhaps matches TRBD1 (5 bases). The CDR3 covers 14 residues. Germline V gene lookup returns CDR1 LNHDA and CDR2 SQIVND (reference sequence). Trimming shortened V by 5 bases and J by 6 bases, and 14 bases separated the two germline ends. The CDR3 spells CASSLNQGGNEQFF. CDR3 in DNA: TGTGCCAGTAGTCTAAACCAGGGTGGCAATGAGCAGTTCTTC.

The rearrangement joins TRBV19 to TRBJ1-1, with 9 nucleotides matching TRBD1. Per the germline V gene, CDR1 is LNHDA and CDR2 is SQIVND (reference sequence). The CDR3 is 14 residues long. Trimming cost V 6 bases and J 8 bases; bases outside gene matches: 10. CDR3 protein: CASRPPDRGKEAFF. CDR3 bases: TGTGCCAGTAGGCCCCCGGACAGGGGAAAGGAAGCTTTCTTT.

The chain combines TRBV19 with TRBJ1-2; no reliable D call. There are 15 residues in the CDR3. Germline values: CDR1 LNHDA, CDR2 SQIVND (reference sequence). V was shortened by 2 bases and J by 7 bases, with 17 bases between the two germline ends. The CDR3 spells CASSITEPGVFGYTF. DNA for the CDR3: TGTGCCAGTAGTATAACGGAACCCGGGGTATTTGGCTACACCTTC. Complete variable domain (other parts from reference TRBV19 and TRBJ1-2): DGGITQSPKYLFRKEGQNVTLSCEQNLNHDAMYWYRQDPGQGLRLIYYSQIVNDFQKGDIAEGYSVSREKKESFPLTVTSAQKNPTAFYLCASSITEPGVFGYTFGSGTRLTVV.